The 27 T cell receptor beta chains given below trace back to one sample, sequenced in a study of cytomegalovirus exposure and HLA in healthy donors. PCR employed 60 Vbeta and 13 Jbeta primers. Measured with immunoSEQ multiplex PCR; TCRdb has only the in-frame clones, and not every one. The table for this sample gives 100,000 to 150,000 clones. Sequences were obtained from PBMCs. Receptor source: a young man in good health and CMV-seronegative.

V gene TRBV7-6 combines with J gene TRBJ2-3, with D perhaps TRBD1 (5 bases). Between the trimmed V and J ends, which lost 4 bases and 4 bases, there was a span of 12 bases. This CDR3 comprises 14 residues. Looked up from germline, CDR1 is SGHVS and CDR2 is FNYEAQ. The CDR3 DNA reads TGTGCCAGCAGCTCCCGACAGTTGGCAGATACGCAGTATTTT. It translates to CASSSRQLADTQYF.

The CDR3 sequence: CASSPRREWNTEAFF. The CDR3 nucleotides read TGTGCCAGCAGCCCCAGACGGGAATGGAACACTGAAGCTTTCTTT. The chain uses TRBV7-9 and TRBJ1-1, with D hard to call. V lost 5 bases and J lost 1, with 14 bases in between. The CDR3 runs 15 residues. Germline loops: CDR1 SEHNR, CDR2 FQNEAQ (reference sequence).

This sequence joins TRBV11-3 and TRBJ2-7; D is unclear. Germline V gene sequence: CDR1 SGHNT, CDR2 YENEEA. Trimming removed 3 bases at V and 2 bases at J, with 8 bases between. This CDR3 comprises 13 residues. CDR3 loop: CASSFRFTYEQYF. CDR3 nucleotides: TGTGCCAGCAGCTTTCGGTTTACCTACGAGCAGTACTTC.

This sequence joins TRBV10-2 and TRBJ2-7; 7 bases fit TRBD1. From germline, CDR1 is WSHSY and CDR2 SAAADI. This CDR3 region has 17 residues. The trim removed 6 bases at V and 3 bases at J, leaving 17 bases unmatched. In DNA, the CDR3 is TGCGCCAGCAGGAGGGGTAGCCCAGGGGGTAACATCTACGAGCAGTACTTC. It specifies CASRRGSPGGNIYEQYF.

This rearrangement joins TRBV5-1 to TRBJ2-3, with D perhaps matching TRBD2 (5 bases). The V end was cut by 4 bases, the J end by 3 bases, with 15 bases between. Germline values: CDR1 SGHRS, CDR2 YFSETQ. The CDR3 contains 15 residues. Here the CDR3 reads CASSEEDPRTDTQYF. The CDR3 DNA reads TGCGCCAGCAGCGAGGAGGACCCTCGGACAGATACGCAGTATTTT.

This chain uses TRBV6-5 with TRBJ2-5, with D possibly TRBD1 on 6 matching bases. Per germline, CDR1 MNHEY and CDR2 SVGAGI. The V end was cut by 5 bases, the J end by 5 bases, with 6 bases between. The CDR3 has 11 residues. CDR3 sequence: CASSRGETQYF. DNA for the CDR3: TGTGCCAGCAGTAGGGGGGAGACCCAGTACTTC.

V is TRBV29-1 and J is TRBJ2-7; 9 bases fit TRBD2. The V gene's germline CDR1 is SQVTM and CDR2 ANQGSEA. CDR3 length equals 12 residues. With V trimmed by 6 bases and J by 0 bases, 0 bases remained unmatched. Here the CDR3 DNA reads TGCAGCGTGCGGGAGGGCTCCTACGAGCAGTACTTC. Amino acids: CSVREGSYEQYF.

V is TRBV6-5 and J is TRBJ2-3; 9 bases agree with TRBD2. This CDR3 region has 15 residues. Germline V gene sequence: CDR1 MNHEY, CDR2 SVGAGI. V shed 6 bases and J 5 bases; nucleotides not matched to a gene: 9. This CDR3 reads CASSGRLAEQDTQYF. In nucleotides, the CDR3 is TGTGCCAGCAGCGGGAGACTAGCGGAGCAAGATACGCAGTATTTT.

The chain combines TRBV28 with TRBJ2-7, with 7 bases matching TRBD1. Unmatched junction bases numbered 10, after V lost 4 bases and J lost 1 base. The germline gives CDR1 MDHEN, CDR2 SYDVKM. The CDR3 sequence is 16 residues long. CDR3 nucleotide sequence: TGTGCCAGCAGTTCCTTGGAGACAGGGATTTCCTACGAGCAGTACTTC. As protein: CASSSLETGISYEQYF.

The V call is TRBV28, the J call TRBJ2-7, with 9 bases identical to TRBD1. The CDR3 extends over 14 amino acids. Germline trimming cut 5 bases from V and 5 bases from J; bases unmatched to any gene: 7. Germline CDR1 MDHEN, CDR2 SYDVKM. This chain's CDR3 is CASSIGQGFNEQYF. In DNA form, the CDR3 reads TGTGCCAGCAGTATCGGACAGGGGTTTAACGAGCAGTACTTC.

The rearrangement joins TRBV6-5 to TRBJ1-1; TRBD1 matches at 9 bases. Germline assignment: CDR1 MNHEY and CDR2 SVGAGI. The length of the CDR3 is 15 residues. With 5 bases clipped from V and 1 base from J, the junction kept 5 bases outside the gene matches. The chain's CDR3 is CASSTQTGGNTEAFF. As DNA, the CDR3 is TGTGCCAGCAGTACCCAGACAGGGGGGAACACTGAAGCTTTCTTT.

This rearrangement joins TRBV5-6 to TRBJ1-3; tentative D call: TRBD1 (6 bases). V was trimmed by 4 bases and J by 0 bases, leaving 20 bases between them. Germline lookup yields CDR1 SGHDT and CDR2 YYEEEE. CDR3 length: 18 amino acids. CDR3 bases: TGTGCCAGCAGCCAGATCTACTACAGGGTTGGCTCTGGAAACACCATATATTTT. Protein product: CASSQIYYRVGSGNTIYF.

This chain links TRBV5-6 with TRBJ2-2; possible D gene TRBD1, 6 bases. The CDR3 extends over 15 amino acids. The germline V gene has CDR1 SGHDT and CDR2 YYEEEE. V gave up 0 bases and J gave up 4 bases, with 10 bases separating them. CDR3 residues: CASSLVQGSTGELFF. CDR3 sequence (DNA): TGTGCCAGCAGCTTGGTTCAGGGGAGCACCGGGGAGCTGTTTTTT.

The chain links TRBV5-8 to TRBJ2-3; no clear D. The CDR3 is 14 amino acids. The germline V and J ends were trimmed by 0 bases and 2 bases, with 7 bases remaining between them. Germline V gene lookup returns CDR1 SGHTS and CDR2 YDEGEE. The chain's CDR3 is CASSLGTDTDTQYF. In DNA, the CDR3 is TGTGCCAGCAGCTTGGGCACAGACACAGATACGCAGTATTTT.

The chain recombines TRBV28 with TRBJ2-7; 11 nucleotides align to TRBD1. Germline V gives CDR1 MDHEN, CDR2 SYDVKM. This CDR3 spans 14 amino acids. V was clipped by 10 bases and J by 3 bases; unmatched bases: 8. The CDR3 sequence: CAIQTGTGGYEQYF. The CDR3 DNA sequence: TGTGCCATCCAAACCGGGACAGGGGGCTACGAGCAGTACTTC.

This sequence joins TRBV16 and TRBJ2-7; D perhaps matches TRBD1 (5 bases). The V end was cut by 3 bases, the J end by 4 bases, with 13 bases between. The CDR3 totals 14 residues. Germline loops: CDR1 KGHSY, CDR2 FQNENV. The CDR3 coding sequence is TGTGCCAGCAGCCATACAAGGGGTGGGTACGAGCAGTACTTC. This gives the protein CASSHTRGGYEQYF.

This chain uses TRBV11-2 with TRBJ1-6, with no clear D. Germline values: CDR1 SGHAT, CDR2 FQNNGV. The CDR3 loop spans 11 amino acids. V lost 5 bases to trimming and J lost 8 bases, with 4 bases between them. The CDR3 region is CASSHYSPLHF. Written as DNA, the CDR3 is TGTGCCAGCAGCCACTATTCACCCCTCCACTTT.

The genes are TRBV10-2 and TRBJ2-7; TRBD2 might be the D (5 bases). The germline V gene encodes CDR1 WSHSY and CDR2 SAAADI. This CDR3 is built from 12 residues. The CDR3 spells CGRPDYLGEQYF. The DNA for the CDR3 is TGCGGCCGGCCAGACTACTTGGGGGAGCAGTACTTC.

The chain recombines TRBV7-9 with TRBJ1-5; D not certain. This CDR3 spans 14 amino acids. Trimming stripped 1 base from V and 2 bases from J, with 6 bases between. Germline CDR1 reads SEHNR; CDR2 reads FQNEAQ (reference sequence). The CDR3 here is CASSLDSGNQPQHF. Written as DNA, the CDR3 is TGTGCCAGCAGCTTAGATTCGGGCAATCAGCCCCAGCATTTT.

The rearrangement uses TRBV19 and TRBJ1-1; 8 bases are shared with TRBD1. Trimming took 3 bases from V and 6 from J; bases not matched to a gene: 3. This CDR3 contains 13 residues. CDR1 is LNHDA and CDR2 is SQIVND in the germline V gene (reference sequence). CDR3 sequence (DNA): TGTGCCAGTAGTATTTCAGGGGGCCCTGAAGCTTTCTTT. Translation gives CASSISGGPEAFF.

This chain uses TRBV2 with TRBJ1-4; 9 positions agree with TRBD1. Germline CDR1 is SNHLY and CDR2 is FYNNEI. The ends lost 4 bases at V and 11 bases at J; junction bases unmatched: 8. This CDR3 has 14 amino acids. CDR3 amino acids: CASSGDGTGQKLFF. The CDR3 region has the DNA TGTGCCAGCAGTGGCGACGGGACAGGGCAGAAACTGTTTTTT.

CDR3 sequence (DNA): TGTGCCAGCACGGGGGGGAGTAGCGCCTACGAGCAGTACTTC. Encoded protein: CASTGGSSAYEQYF. The chain combines TRBV6-5 with TRBJ2-7; 8 bases match TRBD2. Germline V gene lookup returns CDR1 MNHEY and CDR2 SVGAGI. The CDR3 length is 14 residues. Germline trimming cut 7 bases from V and 2 bases from J; bases unmatched to any gene: 7.

The chain is built from TRBV15 and TRBJ2-2, with TRBD2 as a possible D gene (5 bases). Germline values: CDR1 LNHNV, CDR2 YYDKDF (reference sequence). V lost 1 base and J lost 1, with 7 bases in between. CDR3 length: 15 amino acids. Written as DNA, the CDR3 is TGTGCCACCAGCAGAGCTGGAGGGAACACCGGGGAGCTGTTTTTT. Translating gives CATSRAGGNTGELFF.

J is TRBJ2-1 and V is TRBV29-1; TRBD2 aligns across 14 bases. V was clipped by 6 bases and J by 5 bases; unmatched bases: 9. This CDR3 has 16 residues. The germline V gene has CDR1 SQVTM and CDR2 ANQGSEA. DNA of the CDR3: TGCAGCGTCTCAAGACTAGCGGGGGGGCTTAACAATGAGCAGTTCTTC. Protein sequence: CSVSRLAGGLNNEQFF.

J is TRBJ1-6 and V is TRBV15; a possible D gene is TRBD1 (5 bases). Germline V gene data show CDR1 as LNHNV and CDR2 as YYDKDF (reference sequence). CDR3 size: 14 residues. V gave up 0 bases and J gave up 9 bases, with 9 bases separating them. Here the CDR3 reads CATSREGAASPLHF. CDR3 nucleotides: TGTGCCACCAGCAGAGAAGGGGCGGCTTCACCCCTCCACTTT.

The J gene is TRBJ2-4, the V gene TRBV29-1, with a tentative D call TRBD2 (6 bases). V dropped 4 bases and J dropped 0 bases, with 16 bases sitting between them. CDR1 and CDR2 from the germline V gene are SQVTM and ANQGSEA. The CDR3 is 16 amino acids. The CDR3 DNA is TGCAGCGTTGGGGAGGCCCTATCCCTAGCCAAAAACATTCAGTACTTC. It is translated as CSVGEALSLAKNIQYF.

The chain couples TRBV18 to TRBJ1-1; 7 nucleotides line up with TRBD1. CDR3 length equals 14 residues. Germline lookup yields CDR1 KGHSH and CDR2 LQKENI. The ends lost 3 bases at V and 6 bases at J; junction bases unmatched: 7. The CDR3 here is CASSPRQGLAEAFF. The CDR3 DNA reads as TGTGCCAGCTCACCCCGACAGGGTTTAGCTGAAGCTTTCTTT.